Below, 21 T cell receptor beta chains from the same sample are listed, as sequenced in a study of response to subunit inactivated influenza vaccine. TCRdb re-called the RT-PCR reads through MiXCR, storing one row per CDR3 protein. The data contain around 570,000 distinct CDR3 sequences, around 10% of them singletons. Separately, the same data were catalogued under a study of T cells expressing NK-cell markers. This second study says: The authors generated TCR beta cDNA through 5'RACE template switching with UMIs.

This specimen was PBMCs from blood, taken on the day of vaccination. The receptors were gathered from a man between 50 and 59 years old who received an inactivated influenza vaccine.

This clonotype has at least ten counts. The J gene is TRBJ2-2, the V gene TRBV12-3 or TRBV12-4, with 7 bases aligning to TRBD2. Trimming cost V 5 bases and J 6 bases; bases outside gene matches: 6. This CDR3 is 14 amino acids long. CDR3 sequence (DNA): TGTGCCAGCAGTCCGGGGACTAATGCCGGGGAGCTGTTTTTT. Protein product: CASSPGTNAGELFF.

The genes are TRBV29-1 and TRBJ2-5, with D possibly matching TRBD1 (6 bases). This CDR3 is built from 14 residues. The germline CDR1 and CDR2 sequences are SQVTM and ANQGSEA. V gave up 6 bases and J gave up 2 bases, with 16 bases separating them. The CDR3 DNA follows: TGCAGCGTGGCCTTGGACAGCACTCAAGAGACCCAGTACTTC. As protein: CSVALDSTQETQYF.

This clonotype was counted many times. The chain is built from TRBV7-2 and TRBJ1-1; D might be TRBD1 (5 bases). The CDR3 consists of 13 residues. The germline V gene encodes CDR1 SGHTA and CDR2 FQGNSA. Trimming shortened V by 2 bases and J by 4 bases, and 8 bases separated the two germline ends. The CDR3 loop reads CASSLSGGTEAFF. CDR3 nucleotides: TGTGCCAGCAGCTTAAGTGGGGGCACTGAAGCTTTCTTT.

The table lists this clonotype with a few counts. The V and J genes are TRBV7-2 and TRBJ2-1, with 11 bases that match TRBD2. The CDR3 sequence is 15 residues long. The J segment lost 5 bases and the V segment lost 7 bases, leaving 7 bases of the junction unmatched. Germline CDR1 SGHTA, CDR2 FQGNSA. The CDR3 sequence is CASNDGTSGHNEQFF. Here the CDR3 DNA reads TGTGCCAGCAACGATGGGACTAGCGGACACAATGAGCAGTTCTTC.

The V call is TRBV7-9, the J call TRBJ2-5; 7 nucleotides match TRBD2. The V segment lost 5 bases and the J segment 2 bases; nucleotides outside the gene matches: 8. The CDR3 extends over 15 amino acids. Germline V gene sequence: CDR1 SEHNR, CDR2 FQNEAQ (reference sequence). CDR3 in amino acids: CASSPRGVWQETQYF. CDR3 DNA sequence: TGTGCCAGCAGCCCACGGGGGGTCTGGCAAGAGACCCAGTACTTC.

This clonotype occurred many times. The chain couples TRBV5-1 to TRBJ2-3; D is unresolved. The CDR3 spans 15 residues. CDR1 is SGHRS, CDR2 YFSETQ, per germline. Trimming took off 6 bases at V and 3 bases at J, with 17 bases between the two ends. In nucleotides, the CDR3 is TGCGCCAGCACCCTATCTCCGGTAGTGACAGATACGCAGTATTTT. As protein: CASTLSPVVTDTQYF.

The chain uses TRBV6-2 or TRBV6-3 and TRBJ2-1, with D maybe TRBD2 (6 bases). Looked up from germline, CDR1 is MNHEY and CDR2 is SVGEGT. The CDR3 consists of 13 residues. V dropped 8 bases and J dropped 9 bases, with 17 bases sitting between them. CDR3 in DNA: TGTGCCAGCGGGAGGACCCCCCCCGGTGAGCAGTTCTTC. It specifies CASGRTPPGEQFF.

This chain connects TRBV27 to TRBJ2-1; D call uncertain. V gave up 6 bases and J gave up 1 base, with 10 bases separating them. Germline CDR1 is MNHEY and CDR2 is SMNVEV (reference sequence). The CDR3 loop spans 14 amino acids. CDR3 loop: CASSLQRSYNEQFF. Here the CDR3 DNA reads TGTGCCAGCAGCCTGCAGCGTTCCTACAATGAGCAGTTCTTC.

This clonotype has only a few counts. The CDR3 DNA sequence: TGTGCCAGCAGTTTACCCGGGACAGGACATAATCAGCCCCAGCATTTT. It is translated as CASSLPGTGHNQPQHF. The chain recombines TRBV12-3 or TRBV12-4 with TRBJ1-5; 8 bases are shared with TRBD1. V trimming: 2 bases; J trimming: 4 bases; junction bases outside the gene matches: 7. The CDR3 totals 16 residues.

This chain uses TRBV11-2 with TRBJ2-4, with D possibly being TRBD1 or TRBD2 (6 bases each). The CDR3 covers 15 residues. Per the germline V gene, CDR1 is SGHAT and CDR2 is FQNNGV. V was clipped by 11 bases and J by 4 bases, with 21 bases between them. CDR3 DNA sequence: TGTGCCTCCCGTAGTTTGGAGGGGGTGAAAAACATTCAGTACTTC. As protein: CASRSLEGVKNIQYF.

On this clonotype itself: The junction departs from the called germline gene at one end, perhaps through a read error. This chain joins TRBV5-1 and TRBJ2-1; possible D gene TRBD2, 5 bases. The CDR3 contains 15 residues. In germline, CDR1 is SGHRS, CDR2 YFSETQ. DNA for the CDR3: TGCGCCAGCAGCTACTTCGGTCCGGGGAGCAATAAGCAGTTCTTC. It codes for CASSYFGPGSNKQFF.

This clonotype was picked up many times. This rearrangement joins TRBV4-1 to TRBJ2-5; D tentatively reads TRBD1 or TRBD2 (5 bases each). Germline V gene lookup returns CDR1 MGHRA and CDR2 YSYEKL. The CDR3 extends over 15 amino acids. The V end lost 1 base, the J end lost 4 bases, and 13 bases lay between the germline ends. In DNA, the CDR3 is TGCGCCAGCAGCCAAGTCGGGGCAGGGAGAGAGACCCAGTACTTC. Translating gives CASSQVGAGRETQYF.

This clonotype was observed a few times. The chain carries TRBV29-1 and TRBJ2-2, with D perhaps TRBD1 or TRBD2 (5 bases each). The V and J ends lost 4 bases and 6 bases respectively, with 9 bases between them. Germline CDR1 SQVTM, CDR2 ANQGSEA. This CDR3 has 12 residues. The CDR3 DNA sequence: TGCAGCGTTGCCGGGGCGGCCGGGGAGCTGTTTTTT. Amino acids: CSVAGAAGELFF.

This clonotype was recorded many times. The rearrangement links TRBV12-3 or TRBV12-4 to TRBJ2-1; no definite D call. V was clipped by 6 bases and J by 8 bases, with 23 bases between them. This CDR3 is built from 16 residues. CDR3 residues: CASSLGRWAGDDEQFF. CDR3 DNA sequence: TGTGCCAGCAGCCTCGGTCGGTGGGCCGGCGACGATGAGCAGTTCTTC.

In its sample, this clonotype was seen a few times. This chain uses TRBV27 with TRBJ2-2; D might be TRBD1 (5 bases). With 3 bases removed from V and 9 bases from J, the gap between germline ends came to 17 bases. CDR3 length: 15 amino acids. Germline assignment: CDR1 MNHEY and CDR2 SMNVEV (reference sequence). CDR3 amino acids: CASSFKGYGSRELFF. CDR3 nucleotides: TGTGCCAGCAGTTTTAAGGGGTATGGTAGCCGGGAGCTGTTTTTT.

The sample holds a few counts of this clonotype. V and J are TRBV29-1 and TRBJ1-1, with D tentatively TRBD1 (5 bases). The CDR3 consists of 14 residues. CDR1 is SQVTM, CDR2 ANQGSEA, per germline. The V and J ends lost 6 bases and 5 bases respectively, with 19 bases between them. The CDR3 spells CSVDYGGWGTEAFF. As DNA, the CDR3 is TGCAGCGTCGACTATGGAGGATGGGGGACTGAAGCTTTCTTT.

This clonotype was recorded a few times. The chain combines TRBV20-1 with TRBJ2-1; 10 bases are a match to TRBD2. The CDR3 consists of 18 residues. V shed 0 bases, J shed 3 bases, and the junction held 11 bases outside the gene matches. Per germline, CDR1 DFQATT and CDR2 SNEGSKA (reference sequence). The CDR3: CSAREWASGSSGYNEQFF. DNA of the CDR3: TGCAGTGCTAGAGAATGGGCTAGCGGGAGTTCTGGCTACAATGAGCAGTTCTTC.

This clonotype was seen a handful of times. The V and J genes are TRBV28 and TRBJ2-7, with unresolved D. Germline V gene lookup returns CDR1 MDHEN and CDR2 SYDVKM. This CDR3 comprises 14 residues. V shed 6 bases and J shed 2 bases, with 14 bases lying between them. The CDR3 region is CASSLGPRTYEQYF. Here the CDR3 DNA reads TGTGCCAGCAGCCTAGGACCCCGTACCTACGAGCAGTACTTC.

This clonotype occurred a few times. V and J are TRBV7-2 and TRBJ2-7; unclear D gene. Germline V gene sequence: CDR1 SGHTA, CDR2 FQGNSA. V lost 5 bases and J 3 bases, leaving 8 bases between the germline ends. This CDR3 region has 12 residues. CDR3 bases: TGTGCCAGCAGCCCTTCGTACTACGAGCAGTACTTC. Its translation: CASSPSYYEQYF.

This clonotype was seen more than once but under ten times. The chain is built from TRBV29-1 and TRBJ2-1; 8 bases are shared with TRBD2. This CDR3 has 12 amino acids. V lost 4 bases and J lost 5; bases outside the gene matches: 1. The germline V gene has CDR1 SQVTM and CDR2 ANQGSEA. CDR3: CSVGREDNEQFF. The CDR3 DNA reads TGCAGCGTTGGGCGGGAGGACAATGAGCAGTTCTTC.

This clonotype was seen only a few times. The chain recombines TRBV18 with TRBJ2-5; 9 bases are a match to TRBD2. Germline loops: CDR1 KGHSH, CDR2 LQKENI. The V segment lost 3 bases and the J segment 4 bases; nucleotides outside the gene matches: 0. This CDR3 spans 13 amino acids. CDR3 amino acids: CASSPTSGETQYF. In DNA form, the CDR3 reads TGTGCCAGCTCACCGACTAGCGGAGAGACCCAGTACTTC.